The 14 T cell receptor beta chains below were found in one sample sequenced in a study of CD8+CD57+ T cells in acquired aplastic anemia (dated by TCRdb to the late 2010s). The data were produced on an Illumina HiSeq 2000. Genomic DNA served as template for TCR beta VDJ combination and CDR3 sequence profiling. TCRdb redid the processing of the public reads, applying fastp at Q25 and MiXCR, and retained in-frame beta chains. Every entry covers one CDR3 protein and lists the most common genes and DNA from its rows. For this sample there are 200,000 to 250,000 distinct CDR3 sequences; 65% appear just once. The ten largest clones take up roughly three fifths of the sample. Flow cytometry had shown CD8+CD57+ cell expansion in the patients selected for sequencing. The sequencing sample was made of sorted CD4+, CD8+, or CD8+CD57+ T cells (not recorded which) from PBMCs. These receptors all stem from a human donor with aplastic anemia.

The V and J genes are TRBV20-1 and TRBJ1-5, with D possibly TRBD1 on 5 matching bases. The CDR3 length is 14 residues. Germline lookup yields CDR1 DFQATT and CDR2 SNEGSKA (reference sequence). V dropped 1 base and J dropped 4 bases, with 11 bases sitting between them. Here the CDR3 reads CSARATGVNQPQHF. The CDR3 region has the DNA TGCAGTGCTAGAGCGACGGGGGTAAATCAGCCCCAGCATTTT.

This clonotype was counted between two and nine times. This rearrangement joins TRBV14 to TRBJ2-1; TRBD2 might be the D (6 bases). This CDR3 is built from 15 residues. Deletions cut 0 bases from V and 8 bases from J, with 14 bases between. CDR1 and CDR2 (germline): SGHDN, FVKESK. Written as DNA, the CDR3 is TGTGCCAGCAGCCAAGATCTTGGGGGGATTCATGAGCAGTTCTTC. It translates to CASSQDLGGIHEQFF.

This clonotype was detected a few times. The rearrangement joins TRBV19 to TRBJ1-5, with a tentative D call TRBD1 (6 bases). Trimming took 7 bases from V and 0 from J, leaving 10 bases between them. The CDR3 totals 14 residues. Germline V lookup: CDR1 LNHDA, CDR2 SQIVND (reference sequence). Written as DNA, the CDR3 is TGTGCCAGTAAGAGACAGGATAGCAATCAGCCCCAGCATTTT. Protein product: CASKRQDSNQPQHF.

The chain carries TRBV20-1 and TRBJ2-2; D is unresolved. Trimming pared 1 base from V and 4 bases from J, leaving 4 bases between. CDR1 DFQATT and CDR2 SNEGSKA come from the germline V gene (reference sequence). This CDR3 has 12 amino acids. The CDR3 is CSARGGTGELFF. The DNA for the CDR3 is TGCAGTGCTAGAGGAGGCACCGGGGAGCTGTTTTTT.

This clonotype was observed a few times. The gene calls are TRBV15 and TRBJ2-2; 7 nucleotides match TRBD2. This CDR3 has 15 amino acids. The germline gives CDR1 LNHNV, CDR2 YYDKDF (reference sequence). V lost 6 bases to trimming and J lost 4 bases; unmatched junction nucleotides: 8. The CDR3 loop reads CATRRLAECTGELFF. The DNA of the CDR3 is TGTGCCACCAGGAGGCTAGCGGAATGCACCGGGGAGCTGTTTTTT.

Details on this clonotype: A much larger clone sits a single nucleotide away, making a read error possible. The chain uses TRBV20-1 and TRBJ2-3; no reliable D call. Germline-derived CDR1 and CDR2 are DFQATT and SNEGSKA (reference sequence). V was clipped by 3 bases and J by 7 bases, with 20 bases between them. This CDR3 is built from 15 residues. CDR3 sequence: CSARALKGTHYTQYF. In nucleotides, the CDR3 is TGCAGTGCTAGGGCCCTGAAGGGCACACACTATACGCAGTATTTT.

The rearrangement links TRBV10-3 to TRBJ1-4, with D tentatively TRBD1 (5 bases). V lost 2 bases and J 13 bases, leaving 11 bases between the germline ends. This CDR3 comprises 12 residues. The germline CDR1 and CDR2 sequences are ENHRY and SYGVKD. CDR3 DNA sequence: TGTGCCATCAGTGAGCCAGCCGGGGGACTGTTTTTT. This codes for CAISEPAGGLFF.

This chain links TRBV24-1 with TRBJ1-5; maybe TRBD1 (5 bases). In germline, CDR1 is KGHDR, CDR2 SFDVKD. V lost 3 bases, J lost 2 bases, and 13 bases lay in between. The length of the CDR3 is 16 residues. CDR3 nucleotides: TGTGCCACCAGTGATGGGCAGGGAGCGGGCAATCAGCCCCAGCATTTT. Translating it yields CATSDGQGAGNQPQHF.

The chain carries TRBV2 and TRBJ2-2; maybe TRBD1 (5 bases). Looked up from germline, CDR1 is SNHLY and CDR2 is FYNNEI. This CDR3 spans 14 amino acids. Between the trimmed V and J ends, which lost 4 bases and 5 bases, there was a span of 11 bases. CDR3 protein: CASSVTVFTGELFF. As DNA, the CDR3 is TGTGCCAGCAGTGTGACAGTATTTACCGGGGAGCTGTTTTTT.

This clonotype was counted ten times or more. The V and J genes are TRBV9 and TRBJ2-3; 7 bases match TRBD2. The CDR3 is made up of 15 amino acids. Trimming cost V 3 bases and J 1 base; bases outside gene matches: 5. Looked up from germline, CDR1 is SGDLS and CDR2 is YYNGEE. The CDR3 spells CASSGVSGGTDTQYF. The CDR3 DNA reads TGTGCCAGCAGCGGGGTCAGCGGGGGCACAGATACGCAGTATTTT.

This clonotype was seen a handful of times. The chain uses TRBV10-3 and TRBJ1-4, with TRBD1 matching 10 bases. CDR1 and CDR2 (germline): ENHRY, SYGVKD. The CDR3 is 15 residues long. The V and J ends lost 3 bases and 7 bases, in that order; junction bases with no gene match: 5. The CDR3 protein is CAISDPTGGGEKLFF. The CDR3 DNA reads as TGTGCCATCAGTGACCCGACAGGGGGCGGTGAAAAACTGTTTTTT.

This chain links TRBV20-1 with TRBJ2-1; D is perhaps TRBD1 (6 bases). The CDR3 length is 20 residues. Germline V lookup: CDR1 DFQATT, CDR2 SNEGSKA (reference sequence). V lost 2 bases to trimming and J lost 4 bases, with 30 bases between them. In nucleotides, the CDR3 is TGCAGTGCTAGAAGTATGCCCGCAAGACAGGCCCCTAGACCATACAATGAGCAGTTCTTC. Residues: CSARSMPARQAPRPYNEQFF.

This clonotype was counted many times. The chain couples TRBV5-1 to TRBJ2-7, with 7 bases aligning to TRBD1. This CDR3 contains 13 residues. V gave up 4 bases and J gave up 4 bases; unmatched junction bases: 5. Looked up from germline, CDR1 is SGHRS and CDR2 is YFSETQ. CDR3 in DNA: TGCGCCAGCAGCCAGACGACAGGGTACGAGCAGTACTTC. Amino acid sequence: CASSQTTGYEQYF. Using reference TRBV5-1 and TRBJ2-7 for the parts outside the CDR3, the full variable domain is KAGVTQTPRYLIKTRGQQVTLSCSPISGHRSVSWYQQTPGQGLQFLFEYFSETQRNKGNFPGRFSGRQFSNSRSEMNVSTLELGDSALYLCASSQTTGYEQYFGPGTRLTVT.

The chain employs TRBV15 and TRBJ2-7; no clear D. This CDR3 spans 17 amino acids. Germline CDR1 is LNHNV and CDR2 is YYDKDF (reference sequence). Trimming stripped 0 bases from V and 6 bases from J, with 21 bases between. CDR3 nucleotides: TGTGCCACCAGCAGAGATTCGGTGGGTGCCGGAAACACCGAGCAGTACTTC. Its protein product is CATSRDSVGAGNTEQYF.